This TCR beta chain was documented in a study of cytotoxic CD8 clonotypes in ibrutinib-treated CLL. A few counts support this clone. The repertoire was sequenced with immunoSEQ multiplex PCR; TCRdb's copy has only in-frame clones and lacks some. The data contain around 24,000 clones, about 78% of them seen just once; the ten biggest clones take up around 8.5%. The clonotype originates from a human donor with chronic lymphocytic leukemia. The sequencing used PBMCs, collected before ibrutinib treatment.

The chain's CDR3 is CASNDRVTYEQYF. For the CDR3, the DNA is TGTGCCAGCAACGACAGGGTAACCTACGAGCAGTACTTC. The V gene is TRBV7-2, the J gene TRBJ2-7, with 7 nucleotides matching TRBD1. The J segment lost 2 bases and the V segment lost 7 bases, leaving 5 bases of the junction unmatched. The CDR3 is made up of 13 amino acids. Germline assignment: CDR1 SGHTA and CDR2 FQGNSA. The full variable domain, rest sourced from reference TRBV7-2 and TRBJ2-7, is GAGVSQSPSNKVTEKGKDVELRCDPISGHTALYWYRQSLGQGLEFLIYFQGNSAPDKSGLPSDRFSAERTGGSVSTLTIQRTQQEDSAVYLCASNDRVTYEQYFGPGTRLTVT.